The clone carrying this T cell receptor (beta chain) was detected only a few times. Germline V gene data show CDR1 as MNHNS and CDR2 as SASEGT. This CDR3 is 15 amino acids long. The V and J ends lost 6 bases and 3 bases, in that order; junction bases with no gene match: 6. This entry is derived from a study of identical twins. Unique molecular identifiers were in the cDNA, with template-switch universal primer binding. In TCRdb, the 5' RACE reads were re-called with MiXCR into one record per CDR3 protein. The table records a few hundred thousand distinct CDR3 sequences, approximately 24% of them present only once. The same specimen was also included in a second study, on T cells expressing NK-cell markers. Per that paper: Restriction of the sorted population to alpha-beta TCR T cells was achieved in several experiments with an anti-gamma-delta TCR antibody. The dominant NKG2C+ clonotypes represented about 1.0-7.0% of CD8+ T cells in five or six donors.

The sequenced material came from CD4+ T cells sorted from blood. The TCR originated in a woman in her late teens or twenties in good health. The genes are TRBV6-1 and TRBJ2-1; 9 positions agree with TRBD1. DNA for the CDR3: TGTGCCAGCAGGATATCGACAGGGGGCTACAATGAGCAGTTCTTC. It yields the protein CASRISTGGYNEQFF.